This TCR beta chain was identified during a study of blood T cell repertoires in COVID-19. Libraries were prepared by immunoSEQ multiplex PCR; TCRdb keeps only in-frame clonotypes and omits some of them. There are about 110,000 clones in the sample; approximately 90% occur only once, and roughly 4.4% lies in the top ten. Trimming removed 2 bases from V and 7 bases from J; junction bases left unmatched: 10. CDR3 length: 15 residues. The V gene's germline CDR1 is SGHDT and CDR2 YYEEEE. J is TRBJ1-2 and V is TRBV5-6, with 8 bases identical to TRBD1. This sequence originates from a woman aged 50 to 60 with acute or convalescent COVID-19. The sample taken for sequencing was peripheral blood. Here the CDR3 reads CASSFDRTGWGGYTF. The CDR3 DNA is TGTGCCAGCAGCTTCGATAGGACAGGGTGGGGTGGCTACACCTTC.